These 30 T cell receptor beta chains were sequenced from one sample in a study of cytomegalovirus exposure and HLA in healthy donors. Use of 60 Vbeta and 13 Jbeta primers characterized the PCR. Assay used: immunoSEQ multiplex PCR; TCRdb lists only in-frame clones, some missing. The sample records 150,000 or so clones, 65% to 80% being singletons. Sequences were obtained from PBMCs. The receptors originated from a female donor in good health and CMV-seronegative.

This clone came up a few times. The chain uses TRBV14 and TRBJ1-6; a weak D match, TRBD1 (5 bases). CDR1 SGHDN and CDR2 FVKESK come from the germline V gene. CDR3 length equals 14 residues. V was clipped by 1 base and J by 9 bases, with 10 bases between them. As DNA, the CDR3 is TGTGCCAGCAGCCAAGGGAGGGGCGGTTCACCCCTCCACTTT. It codes for CASSQGRGGSPLHF.

This clone was seen only a few times. The chain recombines TRBV4-1 with TRBJ2-1, with no clear D. The V end lost 3 bases, the J end lost 7 bases, and 7 bases lay between the germline ends. CDR1 and CDR2 from the germline V gene are MGHRA and YSYEKL. This CDR3 has 12 amino acids. As DNA, the CDR3 is TGCGCCAGCAGCCACCCGCAGAATGAGCAGTTCTTC. Protein product: CASSHPQNEQFF.

The rearrangement links TRBV4-1 to TRBJ2-1; TRBD2 agrees at 7 bases. This CDR3 region has 15 residues. Germline V lookup: CDR1 MGHRA, CDR2 YSYEKL. With V trimmed by 8 bases and J by 0 bases, 7 bases remained unmatched. DNA for the CDR3: TGCGCCAGCCGGTTTGGGGAGGGCTCCTACAATGAGCAGTTCTTC. Translated, it gives CASRFGEGSYNEQFF.

The chain employs TRBV4-1 and TRBJ2-3, with D uncertain. The CDR3 is 13 residues long. Germline lookup yields CDR1 MGHRA and CDR2 YSYEKL. The V gene lost 1 base and the J gene lost 2 bases, with 4 bases spanning the gap. The CDR3 spells CASSQGLTDTQYF. As DNA, the CDR3 is TGCGCCAGCAGCCAAGGACTCACAGATACGCAGTATTTT.

The rearrangement joins TRBV18 to TRBJ2-7; no clear D. The length of the CDR3 is 13 residues. Per the germline V gene, CDR1 is KGHSH and CDR2 is LQKENI. The V end was cut by 3 bases, the J end by 3 bases, with 9 bases between. CDR3: CASSPNQDYEQYF. DNA of the CDR3: TGTGCCAGCTCACCGAATCAGGACTACGAGCAGTACTTC.

This clone was seen only a few times. This rearrangement joins TRBV2 to TRBJ1-1; D might be TRBD1 (5 bases). Germline V gene data show CDR1 as SNHLY and CDR2 as FYNNEI. V was shortened by 4 bases and J by 0 bases, with 9 bases between the two germline ends. The CDR3 length is 14 residues. The CDR3 is CASSARVMNTEAFF. The CDR3 nucleotides read TGTGCCAGCAGTGCCAGGGTGATGAACACTGAAGCTTTCTTT.

The count of this clone is one. The chain links TRBV10-1 to TRBJ2-7, with D unresolved. Germline-derived CDR1 and CDR2 are WNHNN and SYGVQD (reference sequence). The germline V and J ends were trimmed by 2 bases and 4 bases, with 9 bases remaining between them. This CDR3 has 13 residues. As DNA, the CDR3 is TGCGCCAGCAGTGAGCTCGACAAATACGAGCAGTACTTC. Its translation: CASSELDKYEQYF.

V and J are TRBV7-8 and TRBJ2-7; D might be TRBD1 (6 bases). The V end lost 5 bases, the J end lost 3 bases, and 8 bases lay between the germline ends. Germline CDR1 reads SGHVS; CDR2 reads FQNEAQ. This CDR3 is built from 12 residues. In nucleotides, the CDR3 is TGTGCCAGCAGCAAGGACAGCTACGAGCAGTACTTC. It yields the protein CASSKDSYEQYF. Together with reference TRBV7-8 and TRBJ2-7, the CDR3 gives the full variable domain: GAGVSQSPRYKVAKRGQDVALRCDPISGHVSLFWYQQALGQGPEFLTYFQNEAQLDKSGLPSDRFFAERPEGSVSTLKIQRTQQEDSAVYLCASSKDSYEQYFGPGTRLTVT.

V usage is TRBV7-9 and J usage is TRBJ2-3; possibly TRBD2 for D (6 bases). Germline loops: CDR1 SEHNR, CDR2 FQNEAQ (reference sequence). The ends were cut back, 5 bases at V and 0 bases at J, with 9 bases in the middle. The length of the CDR3 is 14 residues. CDR3 residues: CASSRSGSTDTQYF. Here the CDR3 DNA reads TGTGCCAGCAGCCGTAGCGGTAGCACAGATACGCAGTATTTT.

The J gene is TRBJ2-1, the V gene TRBV10-2, with TRBD2 matching 7 bases. CDR3 length: 15 amino acids. Losses at the gene ends were 3 bases for V and 6 bases for J; bases not matched to a gene: 8. Germline CDR1 reads WSHSY; CDR2 reads SAAADI. The CDR3, as DNA: TGCGCCAGCAGTGATAGCGGGTTAACCCCCAATGAGCAGTTCTTC. Translation: CASSDSGLTPNEQFF.

The genes are TRBV19 and TRBJ1-2, with D uncertain. Per germline, CDR1 LNHDA and CDR2 SQIVND (reference sequence). Trimming removed 5 bases from V and 3 bases from J, with 7 bases in between. The CDR3 spans 12 residues. The CDR3 loop reads CASSPQYYGYTF. Here the CDR3 DNA reads TGTGCCAGTAGTCCACAGTACTATGGCTACACCTTC. Full variable domain (remainder filled in from reference TRBV19 and TRBJ1-2): DGGITQSPKYLFRKEGQNVTLSCEQNLNHDAMYWYRQDPGQGLRLIYYSQIVNDFQKGDIAEGYSVSREKKESFPLTVTSAQKNPTAFYLCASSPQYYGYTFGSGTRLTVV.

The chain uses TRBV7-9 and TRBJ1-2; D is possibly TRBD1 (6 bases). The ends were cut back, 6 bases at V and 4 bases at J, with 12 bases in the middle. The CDR3 extends over 13 amino acids. From germline, CDR1 is SEHNR and CDR2 FQNEAQ (reference sequence). The CDR3 sequence: CASRTGTLYGYTF. The CDR3 DNA sequence: TGTGCCAGCAGAACAGGGACCCTCTATGGCTACACCTTC.

The chain combines TRBV6-5 with TRBJ2-1; a weak D match, TRBD2 (6 bases). Trimming took 5 bases from V and 10 from J, leaving 18 bases between them. The CDR3 has 14 amino acids. In germline, CDR1 is MNHEY, CDR2 SVGAGI. CDR3 coding DNA: TGTGCCAGCAGTAACCGGGACTCCTACTGGGAGCAGTTCTTC. Amino acid sequence: CASSNRDSYWEQFF.

The chain combines TRBV5-1 with TRBJ2-3, with 7 bases fitting TRBD2. With 0 bases clipped from V and 0 bases from J, the junction kept 7 bases outside the gene matches. The CDR3 consists of 17 residues. Per the germline V gene, CDR1 is SGHRS and CDR2 is YFSETQ. The CDR3: CASSLALRGVSTDTQYF. The CDR3 DNA reads TGCGCCAGCAGCTTGGCATTACGGGGGGTTAGCACAGATACGCAGTATTTT.

A note on this clone: Relative to the germline gene, one junction end is altered; a read error may explain this. Other DNA sequences in this sample translate to the same CDR3. V usage is TRBV27 and J usage is TRBJ1-5; TRBD1 might be the D (5 bases). The germline CDR1 and CDR2 sequences are MNHEY and SMNVEV (reference sequence). CDR3 size: 12 residues. CDR3 in DNA: TGCGCCAGCAGTTTATGGGGCCAGCCCCAGCATTTT. Translation: CASSLWGQPQHF.

The genes are TRBV5-1 and TRBJ1-3; 7 nucleotides match TRBD1. Trimming cost V 4 bases and J 1 base; bases outside gene matches: 2. The CDR3 is 14 amino acids. CDR1 is SGHRS and CDR2 is YFSETQ in the germline V gene. The CDR3, as DNA: TGCGCCAGCAGCCGGACAGGTTCTGGAAACACCATATATTTT. Protein product: CASSRTGSGNTIYF.

This sequence joins TRBV9 and TRBJ1-5, with D possibly matching TRBD1 (6 bases). V was pared by 3 bases and J by 4 bases, with 11 bases between. Germline V lookup: CDR1 SGDLS, CDR2 YYNGEE. There are 14 residues in the CDR3. The CDR3 is CASSAGDLNQPQHF. As DNA, the CDR3 is TGTGCCAGCAGCGCAGGGGACCTTAATCAGCCCCAGCATTTT.

This chain joins TRBV15 and TRBJ2-1; D gene unclear. The CDR3 has 13 amino acids. Germline assignment: CDR1 LNHNV and CDR2 YYDKDF (reference sequence). V gave up 0 bases and J gave up 9 bases, with 9 bases separating them. The CDR3 region has the DNA TGTGCCACCAGCAGAGATACTAATAGTGAGCAGTTCTTC. Protein: CATSRDTNSEQFF.

This chain connects TRBV5-1 to TRBJ2-6; D remains ambiguous. CDR3 length: 15 residues. Per the germline V gene, CDR1 is SGHRS and CDR2 is YFSETQ. V was clipped by 4 bases and J by 0 bases, with 8 bases between them. CDR3 region: CASSDSDSGANVLTF. The CDR3 bases are TGCGCCAGCAGCGATTCAGACTCTGGGGCCAACGTCCTGACTTTC.

This chain links TRBV11-2 with TRBJ2-3; 9 bases map to TRBD1. V was clipped by 1 base and J by 7 bases; unmatched bases: 6. From germline, CDR1 is SGHAT and CDR2 FQNNGV. The CDR3 totals 15 residues. This CDR3 reads CASSLGTGQGYTQYF. DNA of the CDR3: TGTGCCAGCAGCTTAGGCACGGGACAGGGTTATACGCAGTATTTT.

The rearrangement uses TRBV2 and TRBJ1-6; the D gene is possibly TRBD1 (5 bases). Germline V gene lookup returns CDR1 SNHLY and CDR2 FYNNEI. Trimming took 5 bases from V and 8 from J, leaving 10 bases between them. CDR3 length: 13 residues. This CDR3 reads CASSLGADSPLHF. Written as DNA, the CDR3 is TGTGCCAGCAGTCTTGGGGCTGATTCACCCCTCCACTTT. Filled out from reference TRBV2 and TRBJ1-6, the complete variable domain reads EPEVTQTPSHQVTQMGQEVILRCVPISNHLYFYWYRQILGQKVEFLVSFYNNEISEKSEIFDDQFSVERPDGSNFTLKIRSTKLEDSAMYFCASSLGADSPLHFGNGTRLTVT.

J is TRBJ2-1 and V is TRBV7-6; TRBD2 matches at 10 bases. The CDR3 runs 17 residues. Trimming removed 5 bases from V and 0 bases from J; junction bases left unmatched: 7. Per germline, CDR1 SGHVS and CDR2 FNYEAQ. CDR3 in DNA: TGTGCCAGCAGCCGCCGGACTAGCGGAAGCTCCTACAATGAGCAGTTCTTC. Residues: CASSRRTSGSSYNEQFF.

The chain uses TRBV5-1 and TRBJ1-2, with D possibly being TRBD1 (6 bases). The CDR3 has 14 amino acids. The V and J ends lost 0 bases and 8 bases respectively, with 14 bases between them. Germline assignment: CDR1 SGHRS and CDR2 YFSETQ. The CDR3 nucleotides read TGCGCCAGCAGCTTGGATCAGGGGAGGGACGGCTACACCTTC. Translated: CASSLDQGRDGYTF. Using reference TRBV5-1 and TRBJ1-2 for the parts outside the CDR3, the full variable domain is KAGVTQTPRYLIKTRGQQVTLSCSPISGHRSVSWYQQTPGQGLQFLFEYFSETQRNKGNFPGRFSGRQFSNSRSEMNVSTLELGDSALYLCASSLDQGRDGYTFGSGTRLTVV.

This chain uses TRBV6-1 with TRBJ2-5; D gene uncertain. From germline, CDR1 is MNHNS and CDR2 SASEGT. Trimming pared 4 bases from V and 9 bases from J, leaving 9 bases between. The length of the CDR3 is 11 residues. CDR3 residues: CASSANRAQYF. The CDR3 DNA sequence: TGTGCCAGCAGTGCAAATCGGGCCCAGTACTTC.

The chain links TRBV4-1 to TRBJ1-2; D may be TRBD1 (5 bases). The germline V and J ends were trimmed by 0 bases and 2 bases, with 10 bases remaining between them. Germline CDR1 reads MGHRA; CDR2 reads YSYEKL. The CDR3 runs to 15 residues. CDR3 nucleotide sequence: TGCGCCAGCAGCCAAGAGTTTCGGGGGAACTATGGCTACACCTTC. Its translation is CASSQEFRGNYGYTF.

The V gene is TRBV2, the J gene TRBJ2-2, with TRBD2 matching 11 bases. The CDR3 extends over 16 amino acids. Germline CDR1 and CDR2: SNHLY and FYNNEI. With 5 bases clipped from V and 6 bases from J, the junction kept 8 bases outside the gene matches. Here the CDR3 reads CASSLAGGLGAGELFF. For the CDR3, the DNA is TGTGCCAGCAGTTTAGCGGGAGGGCTTGGGGCCGGGGAGCTGTTTTTT. Looking up the rest from reference TRBV2 and TRBJ2-2 gives the full variable domain: EPEVTQTPSHQVTQMGQEVILRCVPISNHLYFYWYRQILGQKVEFLVSFYNNEISEKSEIFDDQFSVERPDGSNFTLKIRSTKLEDSAMYFCASSLAGGLGAGELFFGEGSRLTVL.

This sequence joins TRBV7-6 and TRBJ2-3, with D tentatively TRBD1 (6 bases). Trimming took off 4 bases at V and 0 bases at J, with 11 bases between the two ends. This CDR3 comprises 15 residues. Germline CDR1 and CDR2: SGHVS and FNYEAQ. The CDR3 bases are TGTGCCAGCAGCTACCGGACAGAAAGCACAGATACGCAGTATTTT. As protein: CASSYRTESTDTQYF.

V and J are TRBV19 and TRBJ1-2; TRBD1 matches 8 bases. Germline CDR1 and CDR2: LNHDA and SQIVND (reference sequence). CDR3 length: 15 residues. V shed 3 bases and J 4 bases; nucleotides not matched to a gene: 7. For the CDR3, the DNA is TGTGCCAGTAGTATGGGGACAGGTCAGGCCTATGGCTACACCTTC. It yields the protein CASSMGTGQAYGYTF.

The CDR3 spells CASSANLGTGGEKLFF. The CDR3 DNA follows: TGTGCCAGCAGCGCGAACCTCGGGACAGGGGGTGAAAAACTGTTTTTT. The V and J genes are TRBV9 and TRBJ1-4; 11 positions agree with TRBD1. The CDR3 has 16 residues. Per germline, CDR1 SGDLS and CDR2 YYNGEE. Losses at the gene ends were 3 bases for V and 7 bases for J; bases not matched to a gene: 8.

The chain recombines TRBV6-1 with TRBJ2-7, with TRBD1 matching 7 bases. CDR1 is MNHNS, CDR2 SASEGT, per germline. V shed 5 bases and J 0 bases; nucleotides not matched to a gene: 7. This CDR3 is 15 amino acids long. This CDR3 is CASSLGQDNSYEQYF. CDR3 in DNA: TGTGCCAGCAGTCTTGGACAGGATAACTCCTACGAGCAGTACTTC.